The source of this T cell receptor beta chain is a study of T-cell memory formation after mild COVID-19. General study points: Researchers report contracting CD4+ clones mostly in CM and EM, with CD8+ clones in EMRA.

Per the germline V gene, CDR1 is SQVTM and CDR2 is ANQGSEA. V was pared by 4 bases and J by 2 bases, with 8 bases of the junction left unmatched. The CDR3 runs 14 residues. Concerning this clonotype: Its antigen is not known.

MiXCR, run by TCRdb on the 5' RACE reads, gives a single entry per CDR3 protein. The sample comprises approximately 480,000 distinct CDR3 sequences, approximately 18% of which are singletons, and roughly an eighth rests with the top ten. Sequences were obtained from PBMCs or a T cell subset sorted from them (not recorded which). The source is an adult woman who had mild COVID-19 (a few samples of this study predate the infection). Cell type and time point are not known. The chain combines TRBV29-1 with TRBJ2-7; TRBD1 agrees at 7 bases. CDR3 region: CSVGKQGMTYEQYF. CDR3 bases: TGCAGCGTTGGAAAACAGGGGATGACCTACGAGCAGTACTTC.